This T cell receptor beta chain stems from a study of T cells in Graves' hyperthyroidism and ophthalmopathy. Study-wide points: In the analysis, a 13 V-J model separated ophthalmopathy from stable hyperthyroidism.

This clonotype was found many times. Its target is unknown. There were TCR beta CDR3 regions amplified from RNA transcripts. A set of HTBI primers served as the primers for a first-round RT-PCR of the TCR CDR3. MiXCR, applied by TCRdb to the multiplex PCR reads, yields one record per CDR3 protein. This table holds 150,000 to 200,000 distinct CDR3 sequences, roughly 10% found once. Uncontrolled infection, other autoimmune disease, pregnancy or lactation excluded patients. The blood sample predates any ophthalmopathy symptoms, coming from first hyperthyroidism diagnosis. The sequenced sample was blood. The TCR originated in a woman aged 18-30 years with Graves' hyperthyroidism that later progressed to Graves' ophthalmopathy.

The CDR3 nucleotides read TGCAGTGCTAGAATTCTTCGGGTCCTTGAAGCTTTCTTT. Its protein product is CSARILRVLEAFF. The chain employs TRBV20-1 and TRBJ1-1; D remains unclear. The V end was cut by 2 bases, the J end by 7 bases, with 14 bases between. The germline CDR1 and CDR2 sequences are DFQATT and SNEGSKA (reference sequence). The CDR3 covers 13 residues.